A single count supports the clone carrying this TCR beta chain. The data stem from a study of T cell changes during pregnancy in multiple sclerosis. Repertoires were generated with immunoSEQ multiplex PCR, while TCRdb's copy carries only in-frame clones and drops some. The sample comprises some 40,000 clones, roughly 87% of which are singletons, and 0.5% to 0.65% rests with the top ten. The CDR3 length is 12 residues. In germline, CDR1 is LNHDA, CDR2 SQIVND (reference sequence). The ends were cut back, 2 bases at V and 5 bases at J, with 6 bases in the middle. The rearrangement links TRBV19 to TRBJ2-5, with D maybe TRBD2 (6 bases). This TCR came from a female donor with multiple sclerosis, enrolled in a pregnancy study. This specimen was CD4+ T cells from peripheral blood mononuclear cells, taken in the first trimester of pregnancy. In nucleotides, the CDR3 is TGTGCCAGTAGTATACGGGGGGAGACCCAGTACTTC. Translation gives CASSIRGETQYF.